This TCR beta chain was profiled in a study of response to subunit inactivated influenza vaccine. General study findings and limits: With each seasonal influenza vaccination, the authors suggested, few new T cells are recruited.

Via MiXCR, TCRdb re-called the RT-PCR reads, giving one row per CDR3 protein. The repertoire has approximately 700,000 distinct CDR3 sequences, 15% to 18% of them found once; the top ten carry around a tenth. Ten or more counts support this clonotype. The target antigen is unknown. The specimen comprised PBMCs from blood, sampled 11 to 12 days after vaccination. This receptor was taken from a man aged 45-65 years who received an inactivated influenza vaccine.

The CDR3 nucleotides read TGTGCCAGCAGCTCCCGGGACAGGGACAGGTATAGCAATCAGCCCCAGCATTTT. This codes for CASSSRDRDRYSNQPQHF. This rearrangement joins TRBV21-1 to TRBJ1-5; TRBD1 is the table's D call and was not checked against the DNA. TRBV21-1 is a known pseudogene. The CDR3 length is 18 residues.